Listed below are T cell receptor beta chains from one sample, sequenced in a study of long-term antiretroviral therapy in people with HIV. TCRdb's table, derived via immunoSEQ multiplex PCR, lists solely in-frame clones and lacks some. The sample holds about 34,000 clones, 83% seen once. Sample: unsorted PBMCs, taken 0.4 years before starting antiretroviral therapy. The receptors originated from a man younger than 35 with HIV. The CDR3 runs from the conserved cysteine through the conserved F or W. Each record gives: J gene, V gene, CDR3 protein.

j_gene: TRBJ1-1; v_gene: TRBV7-2; CDR3aa: CASSFWGTEAFF
j_gene: TRBJ1-5; v_gene: TRBV5-1; CDR3aa: CASSLGGGADNQPQHF
j_gene: TRBJ2-7; v_gene: TRBV27; CDR3aa: CASSFSGSSYEQYF
j_gene: TRBJ2-5; v_gene: TRBV6-1; CDR3aa: CASSEGGQGGTQYF
j_gene: TRBJ1-1; v_gene: TRBV29-1; CDR3aa: CIATFQQYTEAFF
j_gene: TRBJ2-7; v_gene: TRBV6-5; CDR3aa: CASSHDRGHYEQYF
j_gene: TRBJ1-4; v_gene: TRBV25-1; CDR3aa: CASSQPGTLANEKLFF
j_gene: TRBJ1-5; v_gene: TRBV18; CDR3aa: CASSPGGGSQPQHF
j_gene: TRBJ1-5; v_gene: TRBV7-9; CDR3aa: CASSLGGGRQPQHF
j_gene: TRBJ2-1; v_gene: TRBV6-4; CDR3aa: CASSPDQYNEQFF
j_gene: TRBJ2-5; v_gene: TRBV5-4; CDR3aa: CASSPLAGRQETQYF
j_gene: TRBJ1-1; v_gene: TRBV9; CDR3aa: CASTKQEGTEAFF
j_gene: TRBJ1-1; v_gene: TRBV7-9; CDR3aa: CASSLIRPGAEAFF
j_gene: TRBJ2-3; v_gene: TRBV5-6; CDR3aa: CASSLEATDTQYF
j_gene: TRBJ1-2; v_gene: TRBV5-1; CDR3aa: CASSSNFPNYGYTF
j_gene: TRBJ2-5; v_gene: TRBV5-1; CDR3aa: CVSSSTFQETQYF
j_gene: TRBJ2-1; v_gene: TRBV7-9; CDR3aa: CASRASGGSYNEQFF
j_gene: TRBJ1-3; v_gene: TRBV19; CDR3aa: CASSIPTRGGGNTIYF
j_gene: TRBJ1-2; v_gene: TRBV14; CDR3aa: CASSQERGWGDGYTF
j_gene: TRBJ2-7; v_gene: TRBV5-4; CDR3aa: CASSLGAGGPDEQYF
j_gene: TRBJ2-5; v_gene: TRBV6-5; CDR3aa: CASSLAVQETQYF
j_gene: TRBJ2-3; v_gene: TRBV6-6; CDR3aa: CASTSSADTQYF
j_gene: TRBJ2-7; v_gene: TRBV5-1; CDR3aa: CASSTGASGEQYF
j_gene: TRBJ1-5; v_gene: TRBV5-1; CDR3aa: CASSFGTGGNQPQHF
j_gene: TRBJ2-2; v_gene: TRBV30; CDR3aa: CAWSSAGPAGELFF
j_gene: TRBJ1-2; v_gene: TRBV4-3; CDR3aa: CASSQELGGNYGYTF
j_gene: TRBJ1-4; v_gene: TRBV2; CDR3aa: CASSSGTGRGEKLFF
j_gene: TRBJ2-1; v_gene: TRBV21-1; CDR3aa: CASSKGAKRDNEQFF
j_gene: TRBJ2-6; v_gene: TRBV18; CDR3aa: CASSPSLGSSGANVLTF
j_gene: TRBJ1-1; v_gene: TRBV6-6; CDR3aa: CASSYNYPEAFF
j_gene: TRBJ2-1; v_gene: TRBV19; CDR3aa: CASSIVPRQGSNEQFF
j_gene: TRBJ2-7; v_gene: TRBV15; CDR3aa: CATSRYSGSGEQYF
j_gene: TRBJ2-1; v_gene: TRBV5-1; CDR3aa: CASSFAMDEQFF
j_gene: TRBJ1-5; v_gene: TRBV9; CDR3aa: CASSVGLGLGNQPQHF
j_gene: TRBJ2-3; v_gene: TRBV5-6; CDR3aa: CASSWKATDTQYF
j_gene: TRBJ2-6; v_gene: TRBV5-4; CDR3aa: CASSSTDSGANVLTF
j_gene: TRBJ1-2; v_gene: TRBV12-5; CDR3aa: CASGLGEDRGNYGYTF
j_gene: TRBJ1-2; v_gene: TRBV11-2; CDR3aa: CASSPGRWFDGYTF
j_gene: TRBJ2-4; v_gene: TRBV6-5; CDR3aa: CASSYRTGKNIQYF
j_gene: TRBJ1-2; v_gene: TRBV5-6; CDR3aa: CASSYGTVLLPRDGYTF
j_gene: TRBJ1-1; v_gene: TRBV4-1; CDR3aa: CASSQNRVNTEAFF
j_gene: TRBJ2-3; v_gene: TRBV7-2; CDR3aa: CASSLLTTDTQYF
j_gene: TRBJ1-6; v_gene: TRBV10-3; CDR3aa: CAISESLGQGNSPLHF
j_gene: TRBJ2-7; v_gene: TRBV12-5; CDR3aa: CASGERGGDEQYF
j_gene: TRBJ2-1; v_gene: TRBV4-2; CDR3aa: CASSQSHLGSGRWDEQFF
j_gene: TRBJ2-3; v_gene: TRBV15; CDR3aa: CATSLSSGASTDTQYF
j_gene: TRBJ1-5; v_gene: TRBV29-1; CDR3aa: CSVVGTGNQPQHF
j_gene: TRBJ2-7; v_gene: TRBV7-9; CDR3aa: CASSPDGGGPSQYF
j_gene: TRBJ2-4; v_gene: TRBV29-1; CDR3aa: CSVGQGGIQYF
j_gene: TRBJ2-2; v_gene: TRBV27; CDR3aa: CASRSGALNTGELFF
j_gene: TRBJ1-6; v_gene: TRBV5-6; CDR3aa: CASSSIFTGGALHF
j_gene: TRBJ1-1; v_gene: TRBV6-5; CDR3aa: CASSYSGVNTEAFF
j_gene: TRBJ1-1; v_gene: TRBV18; CDR3aa: CASSQRSTEAFF
j_gene: TRBJ2-7; v_gene: TRBV15; CDR3aa: CATSRDRTSNYEQYF
j_gene: TRBJ2-5; v_gene: TRBV2; CDR3aa: CASSEADLGAQYF
j_gene: TRBJ2-2; v_gene: TRBV6-1; CDR3aa: CASSARRERAGELFF
j_gene: TRBJ1-2; v_gene: TRBV9; CDR3aa: CASSPLRASNYGYTF
j_gene: TRBJ2-1; v_gene: TRBV18; CDR3aa: CASSRAVSSYNEQFF
j_gene: TRBJ2-1; v_gene: TRBV18; CDR3aa: CASSPGPAGGRTYNEQFF
j_gene: TRBJ2-3; v_gene: TRBV6-5; CDR3aa: CASSYSLGDTQYF